This TCR beta chain is from a study of immune cell composition in non-small cell lung cancer. At the level of the study: Histologic subtype was mainly adenocarcinoma or squamous cell carcinoma. Study-level points and caveats: Squamous lung tumours showed higher top 10 clone scores and clonality than adenocarcinomas.

Of note for this clone: The antigen remains undetermined.

Trimming at V came to 0 bases and at J to 6 bases, leaving 10 bases not matched to a gene. CDR3 length: 17 residues. The germline V gene encodes CDR1 LNHDA and CDR2 SQIVND (reference sequence). The repertoire was sequenced with immunoSEQ multiplex PCR; TCRdb's copy has only in-frame clones and lacks some. The data hold some 3,200 clones, with 65% to 80% observed a single time. The sample comprised lung tumor tissue. The clonotype was recovered from a human donor with non-small cell lung cancer. The chain carries TRBV19 and TRBJ2-3, with TRBD2 matching 9 bases. The CDR3 spells CASSIDWTGSGGDTQYF. CDR3 coding DNA: TGTGCCAGTAGTATAGATTGGACTGGCAGCGGGGGGGATACGCAGTATTTT.